This TCR beta chain appears in the sequencing data of a study of naive and memory T cell subsets (dated by TCRdb to 2016 to 2017). Broadly, across the study: Sorted naive and memory T cell subsets from peripheral blood were analyzed in the study using a UMI-based, open-source pipeline for TCR alpha and beta sequencing. Complete agreement was observed between the functional CMV T cell responses and the IgG serology results. RNA was DNase-treated and reverse transcribed with TCR constant-region primers, mostly using SuperScript III.

TCR alpha and beta chain libraries were amplified separately from the second PCR step onward. CMV status of each donor was established by measuring IFNgamma production from CD4+ T cells after fresh PBMCs were stimulated overnight with CMV viral lysate. Using Miltenyi beads, CD4 T cells were first positively selected, and CD8 T cells were then positively selected from the CD4-negative fraction. Cells stained for CD3, CD4, CD8, CD45RA, CD27 and a live/dead dye were sorted on a BD Aria II into four subsets by CD45RA and CD27. A few healthy volunteers provided blood, and the blood of each volunteer was split into CD4 and CD8 T cells and then into four differentiation subsets. Roughly 120 ml of peripheral blood was collected from each donor, and PBMC were isolated from the blood using Ficoll-Paque PLUS density-gradient centrifugation. Sorted cells were lysed in RLT buffer, and RNA was extracted with a Qiagen RNeasy kit and stored at -80°C.

Library creation used UMI-ligation and nested PCR. The beta constant-region primer was an equimolar mix of two oligonucleotides covering both TRBC1 and TRBC2. The ligated cDNA went through four rounds of PCR with nested alpha and beta constant-region primers together with the SP2 primer. A single-stranded oligonucleotide carrying the SP2 primer and a 12-nucleotide UMI was ligated to the 3' end of the cDNA by T4 RNA ligase 1. Incubation of the ligation reaction was carried out at 16 degrees C for about 18-25 hours. To avoid over-amplification, PCR2 was usually performed as a SYBR Green qPCR and halted once a predetermined threshold was reached. All purifications after the first were performed with Agencourt AMPure XP magnetic beads. Library amounts were measured by Qubit and library quality was assessed on a TapeStation, where the main peak was expected at around 650 bp. Sequencing of the pooled libraries was done on an Illumina MiSeq using v2 2x251 paired-end kits, which typically yielded roughly 0.95-2 million reads per sample. Each sample was pooled at 3 to 5 nM, and about 5-8% PhiX was included to help cluster recognition. Concerning the study's data processing: Using tag matching that tolerated one base-pair mismatch, Decombinator assigned V and J genes to FASTQ reads that had been processed by Demultiplexor. By using UMIs, Collapsinator corrected both sequencing errors and the frequency errors caused by PCR heterogeneity. TCRs were translated and CDR3s were extracted from the conserved cysteine to the FGXG phenylalanine by CDR3Translator, with non-productive sequences being flagged. Gini, Shannon entropy and inverse Simpson indices were calculated on repertoires that had been subsampled to equal numbers of UMI-defined TCRs. Within the linear range, a power law was fitted by maximum likelihood to the distributions of clonotype abundance. Similar UMI counts, unique TCR numbers and clonal distributions were obtained with the pipeline and with MIGEC on one naive CD8 sample. The repertoires were searched for approximately 7,000 CMV-associated CDR3 sequences that had been compiled from VDJdb and a published dataset. TCRdb trimmed the raw reads at Q25, called clones with MiXCR and kept productive beta chains. For every CDR3 protein sequence, its rows merge into one entry that carries the most common genes and DNA. None of the V and J calls come from the authors' own analysis; TCRdb made them. Recorded for this sample are around 130,000 distinct CDR3 sequences; just over 35% of them occurred a single time. Approximately 0.9% of the sample is in the top ten clones.

As for this clonotype: No cognate antigen has been identified for it. The sample holds no much larger clone one base away, and base qualities are not on file.

Findings and caveats that apply to the study as a whole: RNA-based TCR counts may be affected by expression changes linked to T cell activation and differentiation. The repertoire findings for the naive and memory subsets could not be validated against a ground truth, as none was available. TCR abundance followed a power law whose exponent differed between naive and memory subsets but was consistent across the three individuals. In both CD4 and CD8 cells, the Gini index increased while Shannon and inverse Simpson diversity decreased from naive through CM, EM and EMRA. A clonotype was defined as a single alpha or beta chain sequence rather than as a paired alpha/beta receptor. Following error correction, more than 90% of naive TCR sequences occurred only once, which made naive abundance distributions much steeper than those of memory subsets.

The germline V gene specifies ENHRY as CDR1 and SYGVKD as CDR2. The CDR3, cysteine through phenylalanine, is 15 amino acids long. Solely the CDR3 DNA is kept, with 45 bases framed from the first base. V has 6 bases trimmed and J has 0 bases trimmed; junction bases matching no gene number 8. This clonotype was obtained from a human donor in good health. Sequencing used central memory CD4+ T cells from blood. Interpreted using the paper, the cell subset or site label stands for: central memory, CD45RA- CD27+. The chain is assembled from TRBV10-3 and TRBJ2-7; 7 junctional bases match TRBD1. CDR3 region: CAIRARDSSSYEQYF. The nucleotide sequence reads TGTGCCATCAGAGCCAGGGACAGCAGCTCCTACGAGCAGTACTTC.